This TCR beta chain derives from a study of OX40 agonist ivuxolimab in advanced cancers. Study information: Three dose-escalation patients had partial responses: one with hepatocellular carcinoma and two with cutaneous melanoma.

The CDR3 is made up of 8 amino acids, end residues included. Germline lookup yields CDR1 LGHDT and CDR2 YNNKEL (reference sequence). Overall study findings and caveats: Average numbers of expanded clones were greater in CD8+ T cells than in CD4+.

Worth noting for this clone: The antigen remains unidentified. Without the conserved terminal phenylalanine or tryptophan, this CDR3 likely stems from a read error. The DNA is omitted, as the CDR3 cannot be located on it reliably, and the CDR3 follows TCRdb's listing.

Some clones are missing from TCRdb's copy, which holds only in-frame ones; the method was immunoSEQ multiplex PCR. The table includes 70,000 to 75,000 clones, almost 85% detected once. The material was CD4+ or CD8+ T cells sorted from blood, obtained in a trial of the OX40 agonist ivuxolimab. This clonotype was obtained from an adult with an advanced solid tumor such as melanoma, head and neck, liver or kidney cancer. V is TRBV3-1 (or the pseudogene TRBV3-2) and J is TRBJ1-6. The CDR3 spells CASSVHPI.